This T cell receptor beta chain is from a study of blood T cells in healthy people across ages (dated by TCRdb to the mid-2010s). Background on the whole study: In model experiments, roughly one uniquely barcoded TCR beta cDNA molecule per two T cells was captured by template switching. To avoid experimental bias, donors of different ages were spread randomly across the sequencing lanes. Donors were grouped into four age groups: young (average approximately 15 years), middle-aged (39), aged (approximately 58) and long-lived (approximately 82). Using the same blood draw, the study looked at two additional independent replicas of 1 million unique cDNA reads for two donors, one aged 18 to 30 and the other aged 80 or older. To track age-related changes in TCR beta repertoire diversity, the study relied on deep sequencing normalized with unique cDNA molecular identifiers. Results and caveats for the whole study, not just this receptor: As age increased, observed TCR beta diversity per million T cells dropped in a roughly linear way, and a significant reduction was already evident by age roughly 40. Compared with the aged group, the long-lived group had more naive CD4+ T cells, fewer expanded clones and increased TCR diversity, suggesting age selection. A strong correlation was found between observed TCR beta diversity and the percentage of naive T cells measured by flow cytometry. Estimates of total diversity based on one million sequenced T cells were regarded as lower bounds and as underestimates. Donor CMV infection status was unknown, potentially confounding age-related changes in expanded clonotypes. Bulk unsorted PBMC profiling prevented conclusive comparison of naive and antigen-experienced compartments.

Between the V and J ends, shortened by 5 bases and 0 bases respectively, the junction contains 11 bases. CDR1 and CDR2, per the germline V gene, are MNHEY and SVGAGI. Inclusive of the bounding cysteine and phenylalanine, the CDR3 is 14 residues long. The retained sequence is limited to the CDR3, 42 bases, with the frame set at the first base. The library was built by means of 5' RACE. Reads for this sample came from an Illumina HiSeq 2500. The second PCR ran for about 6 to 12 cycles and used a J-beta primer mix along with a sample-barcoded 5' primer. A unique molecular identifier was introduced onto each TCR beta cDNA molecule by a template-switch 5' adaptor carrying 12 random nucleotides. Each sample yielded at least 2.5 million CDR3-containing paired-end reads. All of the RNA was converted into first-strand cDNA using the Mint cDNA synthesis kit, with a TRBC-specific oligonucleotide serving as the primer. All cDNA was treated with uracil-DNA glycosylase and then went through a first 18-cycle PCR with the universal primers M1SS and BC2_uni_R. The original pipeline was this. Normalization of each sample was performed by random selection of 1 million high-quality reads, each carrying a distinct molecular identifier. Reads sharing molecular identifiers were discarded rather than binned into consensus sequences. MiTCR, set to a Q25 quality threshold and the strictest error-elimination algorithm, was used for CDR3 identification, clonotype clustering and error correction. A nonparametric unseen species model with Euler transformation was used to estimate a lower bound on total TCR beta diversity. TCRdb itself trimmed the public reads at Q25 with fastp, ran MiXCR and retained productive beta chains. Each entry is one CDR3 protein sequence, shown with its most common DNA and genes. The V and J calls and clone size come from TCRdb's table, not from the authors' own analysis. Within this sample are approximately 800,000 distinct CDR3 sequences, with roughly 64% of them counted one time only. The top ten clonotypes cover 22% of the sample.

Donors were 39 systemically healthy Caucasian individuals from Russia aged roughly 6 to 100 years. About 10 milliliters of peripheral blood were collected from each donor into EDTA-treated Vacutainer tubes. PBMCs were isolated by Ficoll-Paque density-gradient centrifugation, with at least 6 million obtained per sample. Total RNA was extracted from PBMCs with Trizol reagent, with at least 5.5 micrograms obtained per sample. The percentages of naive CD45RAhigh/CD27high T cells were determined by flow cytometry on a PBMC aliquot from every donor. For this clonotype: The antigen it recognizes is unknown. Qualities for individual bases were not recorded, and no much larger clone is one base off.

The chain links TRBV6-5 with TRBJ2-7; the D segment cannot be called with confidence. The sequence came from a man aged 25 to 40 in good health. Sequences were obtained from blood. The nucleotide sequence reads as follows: TGTGCCAGCAGTCAAACATGGAACTCCTACGAGCAGTACTTC. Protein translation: CASSQTWNSYEQYF.